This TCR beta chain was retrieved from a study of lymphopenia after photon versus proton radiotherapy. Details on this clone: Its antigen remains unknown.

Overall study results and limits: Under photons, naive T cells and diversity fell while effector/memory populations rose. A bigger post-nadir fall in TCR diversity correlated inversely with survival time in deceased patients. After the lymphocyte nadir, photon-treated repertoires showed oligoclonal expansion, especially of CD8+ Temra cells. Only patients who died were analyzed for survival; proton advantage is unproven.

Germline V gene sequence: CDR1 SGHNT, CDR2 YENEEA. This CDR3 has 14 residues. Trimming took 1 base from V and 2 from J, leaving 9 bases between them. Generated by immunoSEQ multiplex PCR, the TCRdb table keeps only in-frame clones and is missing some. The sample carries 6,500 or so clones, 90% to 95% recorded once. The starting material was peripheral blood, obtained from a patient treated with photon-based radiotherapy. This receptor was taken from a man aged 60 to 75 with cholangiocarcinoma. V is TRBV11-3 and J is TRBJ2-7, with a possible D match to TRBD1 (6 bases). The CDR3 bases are TGTGCCAGCAGCTTAGTCGCAGGGGCCTACGAGCAGTACTTC. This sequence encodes CASSLVAGAYEQYF.